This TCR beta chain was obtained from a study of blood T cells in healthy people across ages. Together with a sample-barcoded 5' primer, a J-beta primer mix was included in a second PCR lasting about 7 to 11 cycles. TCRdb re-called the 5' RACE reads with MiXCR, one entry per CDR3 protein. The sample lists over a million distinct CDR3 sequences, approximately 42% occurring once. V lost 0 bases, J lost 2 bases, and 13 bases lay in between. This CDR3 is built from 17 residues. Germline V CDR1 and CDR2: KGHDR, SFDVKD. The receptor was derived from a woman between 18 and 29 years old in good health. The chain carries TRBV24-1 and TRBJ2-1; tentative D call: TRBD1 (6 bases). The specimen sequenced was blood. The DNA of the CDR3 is TGTGCCACCAGTGATTTGGAGACGCCAGGGGCCTACAATGAGCAGTTCTTC. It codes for CATSDLETPGAYNEQFF.